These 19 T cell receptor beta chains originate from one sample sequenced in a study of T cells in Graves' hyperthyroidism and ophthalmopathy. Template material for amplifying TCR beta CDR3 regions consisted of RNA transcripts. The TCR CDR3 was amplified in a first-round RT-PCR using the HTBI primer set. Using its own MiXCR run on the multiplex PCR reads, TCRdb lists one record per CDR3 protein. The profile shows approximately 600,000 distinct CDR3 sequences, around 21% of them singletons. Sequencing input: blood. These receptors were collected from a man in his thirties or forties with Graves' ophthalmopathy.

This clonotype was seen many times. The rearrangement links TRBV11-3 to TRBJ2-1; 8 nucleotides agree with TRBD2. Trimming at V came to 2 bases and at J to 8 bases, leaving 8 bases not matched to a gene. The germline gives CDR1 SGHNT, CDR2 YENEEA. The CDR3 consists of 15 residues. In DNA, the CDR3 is TGTGCCAGCAGCTTAAACAGCGGGAGCAACTATGAGCAGTTCTTC. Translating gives CASSLNSGSNYEQFF.

The CDR3 loop is CSARDPRGGNTIYF. DNA of the CDR3: TGCAGTGCTAGAGACCCACGGGGTGGAAACACCATATATTTT. The J gene is TRBJ1-3, the V gene TRBV20-1; D is unresolved. The CDR3 loop spans 14 amino acids. Between the trimmed V and J ends, which lost 0 bases and 3 bases, there was a span of 9 bases. Looked up from germline, CDR1 is DFQATT and CDR2 is SNEGSKA (reference sequence).

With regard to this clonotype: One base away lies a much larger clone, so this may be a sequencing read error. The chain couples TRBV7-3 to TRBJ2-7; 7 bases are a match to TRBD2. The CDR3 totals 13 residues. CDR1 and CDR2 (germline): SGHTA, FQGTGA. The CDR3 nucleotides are TGTGCCAGCAGCAAAGGGAGGGACTACAAGCAGTACTTC. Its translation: CASSKGRDYKQYF.

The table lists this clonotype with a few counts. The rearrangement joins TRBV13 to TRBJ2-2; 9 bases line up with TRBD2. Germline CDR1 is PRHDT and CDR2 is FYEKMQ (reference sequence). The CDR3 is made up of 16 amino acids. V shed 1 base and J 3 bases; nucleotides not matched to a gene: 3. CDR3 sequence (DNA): TGTGCCAGCAGCTTAGTTCCTAGCGGGGACACCGGGGAGCTGTTTTTT. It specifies CASSLVPSGDTGELFF.

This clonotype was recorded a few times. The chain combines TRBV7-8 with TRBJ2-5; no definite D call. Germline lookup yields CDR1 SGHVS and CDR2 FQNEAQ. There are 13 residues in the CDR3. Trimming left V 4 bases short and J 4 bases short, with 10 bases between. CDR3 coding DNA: TGTGCCAGCAGCTCATACTCAACAGAGACCCAGTACTTC. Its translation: CASSSYSTETQYF.

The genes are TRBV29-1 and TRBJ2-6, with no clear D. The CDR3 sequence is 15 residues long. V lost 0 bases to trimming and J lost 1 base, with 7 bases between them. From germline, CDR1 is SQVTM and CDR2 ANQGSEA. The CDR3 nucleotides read TGCAGCGTTGAAGATAGGGCTTCTGGGGCCAACGTCCTGACTTTC. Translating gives CSVEDRASGANVLTF. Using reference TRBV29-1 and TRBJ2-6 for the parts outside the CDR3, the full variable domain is SAVISQKPSRDICQRGTSLTIQCQVDSQVTMMFWYRQQPGQSLTLIATANQGSEATYESGFVIDKFPISRPNLTFSTLTVSNMSPEDSSIYLCSVEDRASGANVLTFGAGSRLTVL.

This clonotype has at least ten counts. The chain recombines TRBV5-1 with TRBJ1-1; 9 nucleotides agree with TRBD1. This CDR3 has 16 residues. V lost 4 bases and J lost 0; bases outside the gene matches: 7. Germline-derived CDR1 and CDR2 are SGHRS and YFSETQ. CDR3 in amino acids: CASSPGTGWVNTEAFF. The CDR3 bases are TGCGCCAGCAGCCCGGGGACAGGGTGGGTGAACACTGAAGCTTTCTTT.

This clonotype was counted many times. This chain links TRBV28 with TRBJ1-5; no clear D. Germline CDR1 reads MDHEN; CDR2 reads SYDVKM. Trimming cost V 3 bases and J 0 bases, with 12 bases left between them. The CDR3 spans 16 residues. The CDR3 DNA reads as TGTGCCAGCAGTTTTGGAAGATACGATAGCAATCAGCCCCAGCATTTT. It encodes CASSFGRYDSNQPQHF.

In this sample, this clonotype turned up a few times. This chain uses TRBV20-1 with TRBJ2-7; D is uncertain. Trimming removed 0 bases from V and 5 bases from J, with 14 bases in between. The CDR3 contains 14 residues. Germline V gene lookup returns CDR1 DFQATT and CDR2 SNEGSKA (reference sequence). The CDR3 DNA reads TGCAGTGCTAGAGACCCACTGGGGATGGACGAGCAGTACTTC. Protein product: CSARDPLGMDEQYF.

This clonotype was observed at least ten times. In DNA, the CDR3 is TGTGCCAGCAGCTTAGCAGTTCTACTCTTCGATGAGCAGTTCTTC. It translates to CASSLAVLLFDEQFF. This sequence joins TRBV7-8 and TRBJ2-1; no definite D call. Germline CDR1 reads SGHVS; CDR2 reads FQNEAQ. Trimming cost V 0 bases and J 8 bases, with 14 bases left between them. The CDR3 covers 15 residues.

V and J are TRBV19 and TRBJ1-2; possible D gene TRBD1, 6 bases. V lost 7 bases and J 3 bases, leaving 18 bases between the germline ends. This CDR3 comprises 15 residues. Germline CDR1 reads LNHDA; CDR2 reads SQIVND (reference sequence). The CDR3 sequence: CASTRSRGADYGYTF. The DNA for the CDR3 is TGTGCCAGTACCCGGTCCCGGGGGGCGGACTATGGCTACACCTTC.

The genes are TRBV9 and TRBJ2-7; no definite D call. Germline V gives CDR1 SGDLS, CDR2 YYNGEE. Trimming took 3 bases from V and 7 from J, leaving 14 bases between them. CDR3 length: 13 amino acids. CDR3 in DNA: TGTGCCAGCAGCGGAATAGATCACTCGGAGCAGTACTTC. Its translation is CASSGIDHSEQYF.

The CDR3 DNA reads as TGTGCCAGCAGCCGAAGGGAACGGCTTGATGGCTACACCTTC. Protein: CASSRRERLDGYTF. This chain uses TRBV14 with TRBJ1-2; unclear D gene. The CDR3 covers 14 residues. Trimming cost V 4 bases and J 6 bases, with 15 bases left between them. The germline V gene encodes CDR1 SGHDN and CDR2 FVKESK.

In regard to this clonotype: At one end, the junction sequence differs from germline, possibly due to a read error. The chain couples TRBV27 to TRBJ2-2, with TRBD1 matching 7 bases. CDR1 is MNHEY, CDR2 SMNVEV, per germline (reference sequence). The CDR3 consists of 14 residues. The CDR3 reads CASSVSGGTGELFF. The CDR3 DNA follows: TGTGCCAGCAGTGTATCAGGGGGAACCGGGGAGCTGTTTTTT.

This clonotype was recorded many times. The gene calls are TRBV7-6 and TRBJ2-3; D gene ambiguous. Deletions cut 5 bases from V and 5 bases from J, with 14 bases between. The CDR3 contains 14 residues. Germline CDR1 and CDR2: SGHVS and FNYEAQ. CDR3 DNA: TGTGCCAGCAGCCTCACGACCCAAGGAGATACGCAGTATTTT. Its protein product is CASSLTTQGDTQYF.

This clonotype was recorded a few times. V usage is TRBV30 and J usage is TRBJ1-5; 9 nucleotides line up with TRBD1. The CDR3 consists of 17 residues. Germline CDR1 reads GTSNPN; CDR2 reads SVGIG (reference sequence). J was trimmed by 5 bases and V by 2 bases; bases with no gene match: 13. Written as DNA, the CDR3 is TGTGCCTGGAGTAACATAATGCCGGGACAGGGATATCAGCCCCAGCATTTT. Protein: CAWSNIMPGQGYQPQHF.

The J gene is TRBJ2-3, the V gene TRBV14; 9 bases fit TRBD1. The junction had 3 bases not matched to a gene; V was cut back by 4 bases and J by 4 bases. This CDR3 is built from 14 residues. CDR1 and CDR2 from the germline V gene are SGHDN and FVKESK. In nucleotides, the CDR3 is TGTGCCAGCAGCCGGGACAGGGATCCAGATACGCAGTATTTT. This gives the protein CASSRDRDPDTQYF.

The CDR3 loop reads CASSYSSISESYEQYF. The CDR3 DNA reads TGTGCCAGCAGTTACTCGTCTATTAGCGAGTCCTACGAGCAGTACTTC. The chain employs TRBV6-5 and TRBJ2-7; D perhaps matches TRBD2 (5 bases). Trimming left V 0 bases short and J 1 base short, with 13 bases between. The CDR3 is 16 residues long. CDR1 MNHEY and CDR2 SVGAGI come from the germline V gene.

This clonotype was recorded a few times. The CDR3 sequence: CASWGGRGAPNEQFF. The DNA of the CDR3 is TGTGCCTCATGGGGCGGGAGGGGGGCTCCCAATGAGCAGTTCTTC. The chain recombines TRBV6-2 or TRBV6-3 with TRBJ2-1, with 9 bases that match TRBD2. Per the germline V gene, CDR1 is MNHEY and CDR2 is SVGEGT. The CDR3 contains 15 residues. V gave up 11 bases and J gave up 6 bases; unmatched junction bases: 14.